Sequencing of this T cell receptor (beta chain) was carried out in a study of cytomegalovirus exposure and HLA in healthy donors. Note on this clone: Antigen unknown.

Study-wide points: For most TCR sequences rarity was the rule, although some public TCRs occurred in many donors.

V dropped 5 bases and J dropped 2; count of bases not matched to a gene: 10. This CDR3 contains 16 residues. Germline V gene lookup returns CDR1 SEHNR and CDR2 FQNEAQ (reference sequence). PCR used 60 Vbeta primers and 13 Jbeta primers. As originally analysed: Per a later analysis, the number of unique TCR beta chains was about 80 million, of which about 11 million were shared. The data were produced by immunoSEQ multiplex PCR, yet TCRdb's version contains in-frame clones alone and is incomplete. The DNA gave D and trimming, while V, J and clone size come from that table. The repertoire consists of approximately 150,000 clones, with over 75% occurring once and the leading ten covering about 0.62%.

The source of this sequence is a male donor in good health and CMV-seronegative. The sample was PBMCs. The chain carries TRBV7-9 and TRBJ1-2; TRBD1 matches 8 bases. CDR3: CASSELPGQVNYGYTF. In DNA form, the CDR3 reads TGTGCCAGCAGCGAACTCCCGGGACAGGTGAACTATGGCTACACCTTC.